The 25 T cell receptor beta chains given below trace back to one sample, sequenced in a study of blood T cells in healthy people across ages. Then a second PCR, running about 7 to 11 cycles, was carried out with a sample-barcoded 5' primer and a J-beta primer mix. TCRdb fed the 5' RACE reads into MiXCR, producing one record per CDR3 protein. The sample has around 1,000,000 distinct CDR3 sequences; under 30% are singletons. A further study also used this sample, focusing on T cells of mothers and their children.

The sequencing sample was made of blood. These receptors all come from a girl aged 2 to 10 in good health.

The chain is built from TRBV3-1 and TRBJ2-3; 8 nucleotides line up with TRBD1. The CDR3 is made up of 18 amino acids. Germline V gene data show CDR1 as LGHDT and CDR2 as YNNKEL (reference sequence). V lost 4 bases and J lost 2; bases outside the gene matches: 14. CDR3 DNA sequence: TGTGCCAGCAGCCCCTTTTTTCCCAGGGGGCCCTCCACAGATACGCAGTATTTT. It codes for CASSPFFPRGPSTDTQYF.

The CDR3 protein is CASTLTNLAGVQETQYF. CDR3 bases: TGTGCCAGCACCTTGACCAACCTAGCGGGGGTACAAGAGACCCAGTACTTC. The V gene is TRBV6-2 or TRBV6-3, the J gene TRBJ2-5, with 10 bases matching TRBD2. The V gene's germline CDR1 is MNHEY and CDR2 SVGEGT. The trim removed 7 bases at V and 2 bases at J, leaving 13 bases unmatched. The CDR3 has 17 amino acids.

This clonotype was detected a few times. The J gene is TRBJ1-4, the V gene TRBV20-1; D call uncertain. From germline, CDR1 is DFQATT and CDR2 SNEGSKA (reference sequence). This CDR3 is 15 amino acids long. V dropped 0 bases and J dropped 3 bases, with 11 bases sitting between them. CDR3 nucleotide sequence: TGCAGTGCTAGAGATGAAGGAGTAGCTAATGAAAAACTGTTTTTT. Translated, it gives CSARDEGVANEKLFF.

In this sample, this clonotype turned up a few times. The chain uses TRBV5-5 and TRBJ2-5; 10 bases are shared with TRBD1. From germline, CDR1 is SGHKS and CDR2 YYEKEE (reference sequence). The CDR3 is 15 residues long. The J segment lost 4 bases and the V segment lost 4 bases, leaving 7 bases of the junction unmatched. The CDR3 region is CASSPRQGAVETQYF. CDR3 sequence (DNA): TGTGCCAGCAGCCCAAGACAGGGGGCGGTAGAGACCCAGTACTTC.

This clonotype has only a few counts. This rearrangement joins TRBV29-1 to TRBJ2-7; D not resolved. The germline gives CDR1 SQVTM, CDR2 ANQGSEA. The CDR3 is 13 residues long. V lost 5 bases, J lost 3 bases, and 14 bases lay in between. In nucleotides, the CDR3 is TGCAGCGTTTATGACGGTAGAGACTACGAGCAGTACTTC. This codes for CSVYDGRDYEQYF.

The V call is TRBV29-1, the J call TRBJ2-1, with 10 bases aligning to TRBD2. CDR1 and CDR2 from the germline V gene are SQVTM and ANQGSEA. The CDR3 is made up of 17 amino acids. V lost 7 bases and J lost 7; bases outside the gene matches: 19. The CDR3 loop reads CSARSKGTSDPGNEQFF. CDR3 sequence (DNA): TGCAGCGCTCGCTCTAAGGGGACTAGCGACCCCGGTAATGAGCAGTTCTTC.

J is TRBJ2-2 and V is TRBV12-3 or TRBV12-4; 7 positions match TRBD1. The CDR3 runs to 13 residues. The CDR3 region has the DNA TGTGTTACCCGGCAGGGGGACACCGGGGAGCTGTTTTTT. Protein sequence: CVTRQGDTGELFF.

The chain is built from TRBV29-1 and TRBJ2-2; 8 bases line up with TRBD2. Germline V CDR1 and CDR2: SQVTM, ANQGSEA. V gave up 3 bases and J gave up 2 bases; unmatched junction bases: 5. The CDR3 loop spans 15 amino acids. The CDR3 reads CSVDAGGTNTGELFF. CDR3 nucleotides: TGCAGCGTTGATGCGGGGGGCACCAACACCGGGGAGCTGTTTTTT.

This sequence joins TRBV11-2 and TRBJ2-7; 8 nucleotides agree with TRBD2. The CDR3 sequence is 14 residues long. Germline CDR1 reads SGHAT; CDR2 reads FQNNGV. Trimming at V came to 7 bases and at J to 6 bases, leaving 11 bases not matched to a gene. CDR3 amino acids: CASNLGLVDSEQYF. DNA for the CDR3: TGTGCCAGCAACCTGGGACTAGTCGACTCCGAGCAGTACTTC.

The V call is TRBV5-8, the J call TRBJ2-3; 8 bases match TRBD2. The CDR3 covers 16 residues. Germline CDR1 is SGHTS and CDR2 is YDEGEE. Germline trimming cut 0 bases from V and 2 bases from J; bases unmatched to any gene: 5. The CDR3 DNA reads TGTGCCAGCAGCTTGGTGGGTAGCGGGGCCACAGATACGCAGTATTTT. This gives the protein CASSLVGSGATDTQYF.

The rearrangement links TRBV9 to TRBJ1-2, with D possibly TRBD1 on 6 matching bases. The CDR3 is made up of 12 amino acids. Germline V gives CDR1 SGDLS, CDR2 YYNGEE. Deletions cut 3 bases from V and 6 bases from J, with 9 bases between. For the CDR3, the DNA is TGTGCCAGCAGCGCAACAGGGAATGGCTACACCTTC. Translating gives CASSATGNGYTF.

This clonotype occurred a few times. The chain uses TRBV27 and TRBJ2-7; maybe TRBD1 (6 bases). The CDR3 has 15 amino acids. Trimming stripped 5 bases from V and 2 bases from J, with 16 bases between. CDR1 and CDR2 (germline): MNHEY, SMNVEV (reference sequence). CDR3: CASSLTRTATYEQYF. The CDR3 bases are TGTGCCAGCAGTCTCACCAGGACAGCTACCTACGAGCAGTACTTC.

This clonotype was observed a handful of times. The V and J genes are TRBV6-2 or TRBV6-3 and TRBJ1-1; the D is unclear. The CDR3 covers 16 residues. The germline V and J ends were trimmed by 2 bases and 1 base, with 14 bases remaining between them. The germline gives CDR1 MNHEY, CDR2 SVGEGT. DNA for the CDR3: TGTGCCAGCAGTTACGAGGTTGGGTCGGGGAACACTGAAGCTTTCTTT. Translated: CASSYEVGSGNTEAFF.

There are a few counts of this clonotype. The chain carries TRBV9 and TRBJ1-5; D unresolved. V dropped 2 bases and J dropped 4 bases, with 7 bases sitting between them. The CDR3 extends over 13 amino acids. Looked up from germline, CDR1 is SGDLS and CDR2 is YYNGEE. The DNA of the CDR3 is TGTGCCAGCAGCGTGGAACAAAATCAGCCCCAGCATTTT. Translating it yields CASSVEQNQPQHF.

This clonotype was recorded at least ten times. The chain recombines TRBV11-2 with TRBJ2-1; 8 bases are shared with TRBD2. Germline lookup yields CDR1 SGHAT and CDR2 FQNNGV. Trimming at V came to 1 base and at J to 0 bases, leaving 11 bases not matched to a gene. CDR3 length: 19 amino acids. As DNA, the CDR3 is TGTGCCAGCAGCTTAGGGAAGAAGATAGCGGGAAGCTCCTACAATGAGCAGTTCTTC. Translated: CASSLGKKIAGSSYNEQFF.

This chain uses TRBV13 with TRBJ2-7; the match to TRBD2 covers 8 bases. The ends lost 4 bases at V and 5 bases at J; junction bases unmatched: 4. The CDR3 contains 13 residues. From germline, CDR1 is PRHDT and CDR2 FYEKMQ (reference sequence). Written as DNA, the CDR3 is TGTGCCAGCAGCTCGGGACTAGGGGACGAGCAGTACTTC. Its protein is CASSSGLGDEQYF.

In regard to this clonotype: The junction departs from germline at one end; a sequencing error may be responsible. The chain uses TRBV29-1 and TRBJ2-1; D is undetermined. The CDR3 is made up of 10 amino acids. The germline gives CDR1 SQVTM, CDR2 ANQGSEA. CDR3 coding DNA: TGCAGCGTTCCGAGTTTTGAGCGGTTCTTC. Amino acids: CSVPSFERFF.

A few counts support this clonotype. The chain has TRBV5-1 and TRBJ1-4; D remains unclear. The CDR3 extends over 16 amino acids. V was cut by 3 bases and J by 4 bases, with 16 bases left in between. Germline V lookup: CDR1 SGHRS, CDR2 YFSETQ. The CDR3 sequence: CASSSGSLGGNEKLFF. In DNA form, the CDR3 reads TGCGCCAGCAGCTCGGGGTCTCTCGGTGGTAATGAAAAACTGTTTTTT.

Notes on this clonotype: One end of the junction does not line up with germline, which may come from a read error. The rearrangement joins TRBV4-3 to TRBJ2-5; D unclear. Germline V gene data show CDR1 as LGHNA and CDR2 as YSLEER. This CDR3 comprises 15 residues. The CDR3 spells CTSSHVLGSSETQYF. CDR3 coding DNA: TGCACCAGCAGCCATGTCCTAGGGTCCTCAGAGACCCAGTACTTC.

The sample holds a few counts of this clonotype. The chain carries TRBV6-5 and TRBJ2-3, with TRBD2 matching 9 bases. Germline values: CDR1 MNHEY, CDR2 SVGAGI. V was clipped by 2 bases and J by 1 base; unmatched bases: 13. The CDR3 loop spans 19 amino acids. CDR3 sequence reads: CASSYLGQPGLAGTDTQYF. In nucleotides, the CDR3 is TGTGCCAGCAGTTACCTGGGACAGCCGGGACTAGCTGGCACAGATACGCAGTATTTT.

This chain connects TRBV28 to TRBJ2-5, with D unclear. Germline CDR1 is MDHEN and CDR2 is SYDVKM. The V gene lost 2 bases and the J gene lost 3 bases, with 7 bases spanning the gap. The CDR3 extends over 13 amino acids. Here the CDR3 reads CASSLRQKETQYF. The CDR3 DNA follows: TGTGCCAGCAGTTTACGGCAGAAAGAGACCCAGTACTTC.

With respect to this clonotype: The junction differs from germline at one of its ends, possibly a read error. DNA of the CDR3: TGTGCCAGCAGCCAAATGGGGACAGAGAACACTGAAACTTTCTTT. Protein: CASSQMGTENTETFF. The rearrangement uses TRBV3-1 and TRBJ1-1; TRBD1 agrees at 7 bases. Germline values: CDR1 LGHDT, CDR2 YNNKEL (reference sequence). This CDR3 has 15 amino acids.

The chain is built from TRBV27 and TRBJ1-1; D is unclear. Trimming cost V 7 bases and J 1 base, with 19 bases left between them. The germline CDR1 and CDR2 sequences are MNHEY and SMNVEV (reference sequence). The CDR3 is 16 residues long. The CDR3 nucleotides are TGTGCCAGCACCCCCTCGGCAGGACGTTGGAACACTGAAGCTTTCTTT. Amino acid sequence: CASTPSAGRWNTEAFF.

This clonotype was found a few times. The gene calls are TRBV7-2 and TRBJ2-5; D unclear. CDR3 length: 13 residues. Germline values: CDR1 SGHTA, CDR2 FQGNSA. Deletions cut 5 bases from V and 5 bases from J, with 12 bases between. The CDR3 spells CASSQAPWETQYF. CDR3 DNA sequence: TGTGCCAGCAGCCAGGCGCCCTGGGAGACCCAGTACTTC.

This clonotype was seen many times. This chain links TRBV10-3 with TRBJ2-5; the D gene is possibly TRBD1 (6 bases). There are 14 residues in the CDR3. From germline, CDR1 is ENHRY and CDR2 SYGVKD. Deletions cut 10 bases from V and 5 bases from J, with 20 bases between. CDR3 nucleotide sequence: TGTGCCACCAGAGGGGGATATGAGCGGGAGACCCAGTACTTC. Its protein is CATRGGYERETQYF.